Listed here are 7 T cell receptor beta chains from one sample, sequenced in a study of technical replicates of blood from a few donors. TCRdb keeps only in-frame clones here, not all; method: immunoSEQ multiplex PCR. The sample shows approximately 50,000 clones, more than 95% of them seen only once. Sequenced input: T cells isolated from PBMCs. The receptor source for this set is a human donor in good health.

This chain links TRBV11-3 with TRBJ2-5; D is uncertain. CDR1 and CDR2 from the germline V gene are SGHNT and YENEEA. The CDR3 extends over 13 amino acids. The germline V and J ends were trimmed by 1 base and 3 bases, with 6 bases remaining between them. The CDR3 sequence: CASSLVEKETQYF. CDR3 nucleotides: TGTGCCAGCAGCTTAGTCGAGAAAGAGACCCAGTACTTC. Using reference TRBV11-3 and TRBJ2-5 for the parts outside the CDR3, the full variable domain is EAGVVQSPRYKIIEKKQPVAFWCNPISGHNTLYWYLQNLGQGPELLIRYENEEAVDDSQLPKDRFSAERLKGVDSTLKIQPAELGDSAVYLCASSLVEKETQYFGPGTRLLVL.

This clone was seen a single time. The chain links TRBV4-2 to TRBJ2-3; 13 bases match TRBD2. This CDR3 has 18 residues. Germline CDR1 LGHNA, CDR2 YNFKEQ. Losses at the gene ends were 5 bases for V and 3 bases for J; bases not matched to a gene: 11. DNA for the CDR3: TGTGCCAGCAGCTCAGAACTAGCGGGAGGGATGGGAACAGATACGCAGTATTTT. Translating gives CASSSELAGGMGTDTQYF.

Concerning this clone: One end of the junction fails to match germline, which may point to a read error. The V call is TRBV6-6, the J call TRBJ2-1, with 9 bases aligning to TRBD2. The CDR3 is 13 residues long. CDR1 and CDR2 (germline): MNHNY, SVGAGI (reference sequence). The CDR3 region has the DNA TGTGCCAGCAGTTACTCTGGGCTAGCGGGGAAGGTCTTC. Protein: CASSYSGLAGKVF.

The chain couples TRBV30 to TRBJ2-2; 8 bases align to TRBD1. The CDR3 runs 14 residues. Losses at the gene ends were 2 bases for V and 6 bases for J; bases not matched to a gene: 5. Germline V gene data show CDR1 as GTSNPN and CDR2 as SVGIG (reference sequence). CDR3: CAWSTGGIPGELFF. The CDR3 DNA reads TGTGCCTGGAGTACAGGGGGTATACCCGGGGAGCTGTTTTTT.

V and J are TRBV7-2 and TRBJ2-7; TRBD2 matches at 11 bases. Unmatched junction bases numbered 6, after V lost 5 bases and J lost 3 bases. The CDR3 has 15 residues. CDR1 and CDR2 (germline): SGHTA, FQGNSA. The CDR3 sequence is CASSLLAGDHYEQYF. CDR3 DNA sequence: TGTGCCAGCAGCCTACTAGCGGGAGACCACTACGAGCAGTACTTC.

The chain joins TRBV9 to TRBJ2-7, with D perhaps matching TRBD2 (6 bases). The CDR3 runs 13 residues. Germline V gives CDR1 SGDLS, CDR2 YYNGEE. Trimming left V 0 bases short and J 3 bases short, with 7 bases between. The CDR3 here is CASSVGLGYEQYF. The CDR3 DNA reads as TGTGCCAGCAGCGTAGGACTAGGCTACGAGCAGTACTTC.

The CDR3 region has the DNA TGTGCCAGCAGCTCGAGAGGGACAGGGAATGGAAACACCATATATTTT. Translating it yields CASSSRGTGNGNTIYF. The rearrangement joins TRBV5-6 to TRBJ1-3; 9 positions match TRBD1. The CDR3 loop spans 16 amino acids. Looked up from germline, CDR1 is SGHDT and CDR2 is YYEEEE. The junction had 7 bases not matched to a gene; V was cut back by 3 bases and J by 3 bases.